The next 8 T cell receptor beta chains were all read from a single sample in a study of blood T cells in healthy people across ages. A sample-barcoded 5' primer and a J-beta primer mix were used in a second PCR of roughly 6 to 12 cycles. TCRdb processed the 5' RACE reads anew with MiXCR; each CDR3 protein has one entry. The sample includes 1.8 million or so distinct CDR3 sequences, about two fifths seen only once; the top ten take about 23%. Sequencing was performed on blood. The receptors here all came from a human donor in good health.

This clonotype was seen only once. The rearrangement uses TRBV28 and TRBJ2-7; TRBD2 agrees at 10 bases. Germline CDR1 MDHEN, CDR2 SYDVKM. This CDR3 has 18 residues. The V and J ends lost 5 bases and 3 bases, in that order; junction bases with no gene match: 16. The CDR3 loop reads CASSMGTSVHTYLYEQYF. The CDR3 bases are TGTGCCAGCAGTATGGGGACTAGCGTGCACACTTACCTCTACGAGCAGTACTTC.

This chain connects TRBV15 to TRBJ2-7; possible D gene TRBD1, 5 bases. The length of the CDR3 is 14 residues. V lost 0 bases, J lost 2 bases, and 8 bases lay in between. Germline V gene data show CDR1 as LNHNV and CDR2 as YYDKDF (reference sequence). The CDR3 protein is CATSRDQGPYEQYF. The CDR3 DNA sequence: TGTGCCACCAGCAGAGATCAGGGTCCCTACGAGCAGTACTTC.

V and J are TRBV10-3 and TRBJ2-2; 8 nucleotides match TRBD2. There are 14 residues in the CDR3. In germline, CDR1 is ENHRY, CDR2 SYGVKD. Trimming removed 6 bases from V and 7 bases from J; junction bases left unmatched: 7. The CDR3 DNA is TGTGCCATCAGCCCGGGACTAGACCACGGGGAGCTGTTTTTT. This encodes CAISPGLDHGELFF.

This clonotype has just a few counts. This chain joins TRBV27 and TRBJ2-1, with TRBD2 matching 12 bases. The length of the CDR3 is 15 residues. V lost 6 bases, J lost 6 bases, and 6 bases stayed unmatched. Germline V gives CDR1 MNHEY, CDR2 SMNVEV (reference sequence). In nucleotides, the CDR3 is TGTGCCAGCAGCCGAGGACTAGCGGGGTTCAATGAGCAGTTCTTC. Protein product: CASSRGLAGFNEQFF.

The rearrangement joins TRBV6-5 to TRBJ2-2, with D perhaps matching TRBD1 or TRBD2 (6 bases each). V was shortened by 0 bases and J by 7 bases, with 15 bases between the two germline ends. CDR3 length: 16 residues. The germline gives CDR1 MNHEY, CDR2 SVGAGI. The CDR3 nucleotides are TGTGCCAGCAGTTACTCACGGGGGCGCGGAGGCGGGGAGCTGTTTTTT. It is translated as CASSYSRGRGGGELFF.

This clonotype has a single count. J is TRBJ1-1 and V is TRBV7-6, with D possibly TRBD1 on 5 matching bases. Per the germline V gene, CDR1 is SGHVS and CDR2 is FNYEAQ. The CDR3 has 16 amino acids. V gave up 0 bases and J gave up 0 bases, with 11 bases separating them. The CDR3 sequence: CASSLAGGLVNTEAFF. The CDR3 DNA is TGTGCCAGCAGCTTAGCGGGGGGACTAGTGAACACTGAAGCTTTCTTT.

V is TRBV5-8 and J is TRBJ2-1, with D unclear. Trimming took off 0 bases at V and 5 bases at J, with 9 bases between the two ends. The length of the CDR3 is 14 residues. Germline loops: CDR1 SGHTS, CDR2 YDEGEE. CDR3 in amino acids: CASSLGHVNNEQFF. The CDR3 region has the DNA TGTGCCAGCAGCTTGGGTCACGTTAACAATGAGCAGTTCTTC.

The sample holds a few counts of this clonotype. The chain recombines TRBV4-3 with TRBJ2-1, with 7 bases lining up with TRBD2. V shed 0 bases, J shed 8 bases, and the junction held 7 bases outside the gene matches. CDR3 length equals 15 residues. CDR1 is LGHNA, CDR2 YSLEER, per germline. This CDR3 reads CASSQEATSQDEQFF. CDR3 sequence (DNA): TGCGCCAGCAGCCAAGAGGCGACTAGCCAAGATGAGCAGTTCTTC.